The subject of this entry is one T cell receptor beta chain. The clone's antigen remains unknown. Per-nucleotide qualities are absent, and no much larger clonotype sits a single base away. The sample belongs to a study of T cell changes during pregnancy in multiple sclerosis (dated by TCRdb to between 2018 and 2020). Study-wide context: In women with multiple sclerosis, the researchers looked at how the T cell repertoire shifted as pregnancy progressed.

The CDR3 numbers 14 residues from cysteine through phenylalanine. The only DNA kept is the CDR3, 42 bases in frame from the first base. In the germline V gene, CDR1 corresponds to SGDLS and CDR2 to YYNGEE. V and J lose 3 bases and 7 bases, and a span of 14 bases separates them. Preparation of the library involved the immunoSEQ multiplex PCR assay. Here the immuneACCESS table is served through TCRdb, limited to in-frame sequences with V and J called. Missing clones are a known gap in these copies; in checked studies unresolved V genes cover under half, and the rest lacks a known reason. This sample lists about 120,000 clones; under 95% were detected once. Approximately 6.3% of the sample is in the top ten clones.

The chain is encoded by TRBV9 joined to TRBJ1-5; TRBD1 is possibly the D segment (6 matching bases). The starting material was peripheral blood, obtained before pregnancy. The clonotype originates from a female donor with multiple sclerosis, enrolled in a pregnancy study. The CDR3 region reads CASSEGGGSQPQHF. Read as DNA, the sequence is TGTGCCAGCAGCGAGGGGGGGGGAAGCCAGCCCCAGCATTTT.